Reported below is one T cell receptor beta chain. The target antigen is unknown. The data originate from a study of CD8 T cells in Susac syndrome. The wider study: Blood was drawn from patients with Susac syndrome. At that point, they were therapy-naive, on corticosteroids, or on intravenous immunoglobulin alone.

Broader study findings: The study conceded that relatively few individuals underwent its TCR sequencing and HLA analysis.

RNA in amounts of roughly 0.5 to 1 ug was reverse transcribed with random hexamers. TCR beta CDR3 was amplified by immunoSEQ covering 54 Vbeta and 13 Jbeta. MiXCR, applied by TCRdb to the immunoSEQ multiplex PCR reads, yields one record per CDR3 protein. The sample lists about 140,000 distinct CDR3 sequences; about 95% were seen once. The sequence was collected from a human donor with Susac syndrome. The sequenced sample was CD4+ T cells from PBMCs.

DNA of the CDR3: TGTGCCAGCAGTCCCCAGGGACGGGCGAGTACTGAAGCTTTCTTT. Its protein product is CASSPQGRASTEAFF. The chain joins TRBV2 to TRBJ1-1; weak D call: TRBD1 (5 bases). The V and J ends lost 5 bases and 5 bases respectively, with 18 bases between them. Germline V gives CDR1 SNHLY, CDR2 FYNNEI. The CDR3 runs 15 residues.